One sample yielded the 18 T cell receptor beta chains listed below, sequenced in a study of T-cell reconstitution after alpha-beta-depleted transplantation in children. Preparation of the TCRbeta library was carried out with unique molecular identifiers. Each CDR3 protein is one row after TCRdb ran MiXCR on the PCR reads. This sample has approximately 250,000 distinct CDR3 sequences, with 9.7% found just once. This specimen was PBMCs from the stem cell graft donor, taken from the stem cell graft. The source is a human donor who donated a stem cell graft to a child with SCID.

This clonotype was found many times. The J gene is TRBJ1-2, the V gene TRBV20-1, with D hard to call. The V gene lost 6 bases and the J gene lost 0 bases, with 5 bases spanning the gap. CDR1 is DFQATT, CDR2 SNEGSKA, per germline (reference sequence). The CDR3 extends over 11 amino acids. The CDR3 coding sequence is TGCAGTGCCGGACCTAACTATGGCTACACCTTC. Its protein is CSAGPNYGYTF.

This clonotype was detected many times. This rearrangement joins TRBV25-1 to TRBJ1-2; D ambiguous. Germline loops: CDR1 MGHDK, CDR2 SYGVNS. The CDR3 totals 13 residues. Between the trimmed V and J ends, which lost 5 bases and 8 bases, there was a span of 15 bases. The CDR3 spells CASSSGMYGGYTF. The CDR3 DNA reads as TGTGCCAGCAGTTCAGGAATGTATGGCGGCTACACCTTC.

This clonotype was counted ten times or more. The chain has TRBV5-1 and TRBJ2-2; D uncertain. Trimming removed 4 bases from V and 0 bases from J, with 7 bases in between. The germline CDR1 and CDR2 sequences are SGHRS and YFSETQ. This CDR3 region has 14 residues. Here the CDR3 DNA reads TGCGCCAGCAGCCCGTGGGCGAACACCGGGGAGCTGTTTTTT. Translation: CASSPWANTGELFF.

This clonotype was detected ten times or more. The chain couples TRBV4-1 to TRBJ1-5, with 8 bases fitting TRBD1. Losses at the gene ends were 4 bases for V and 1 base for J; bases not matched to a gene: 3. CDR3 length equals 15 residues. The V gene's germline CDR1 is MGHRA and CDR2 YSYEKL. The CDR3 coding sequence is TGCGCCAGCAGCCTCCGACAGGGGAGCAATCAGCCCCAGCATTTT. Translation: CASSLRQGSNQPQHF.

This clonotype was seen many times. The V call is TRBV2, the J call TRBJ2-2, with D unclear. Germline-derived CDR1 and CDR2 are SNHLY and FYNNEI. Trimming cost V 4 bases and J 1 base, with 7 bases left between them. The CDR3 has 14 amino acids. CDR3 protein: CASSAAGNTGELFF. CDR3 coding DNA: TGTGCCAGCAGTGCGGCAGGGAACACCGGGGAGCTGTTTTTT.

This clonotype was observed at least ten times. V usage is TRBV11-1 and J usage is TRBJ1-1, with 8 bases fitting TRBD1. Trimming at V came to 5 bases and at J to 4 bases, leaving 3 bases not matched to a gene. CDR3 size: 13 residues. In germline, CDR1 is SGHAT, CDR2 FQDESV (reference sequence). The CDR3 spells CASSVDRGTEAFF. The CDR3 DNA reads TGTGCCAGCAGCGTCGACAGGGGCACTGAAGCTTTCTTT.

The V and J genes are TRBV5-1 and TRBJ1-1; D not certain. Trimming took off 7 bases at V and 6 bases at J, with 16 bases between the two ends. From germline, CDR1 is SGHRS and CDR2 YFSETQ. The CDR3 has 13 amino acids. For the CDR3, the DNA is TGCGCCAGCCGAGGTGGTCAACGTGCTGAAGCTTTCTTT. Its protein product is CASRGGQRAEAFF.

This clonotype was recorded many times. This sequence joins TRBV27 and TRBJ2-7, with D unclear. With 0 bases removed from V and 0 bases from J, the gap between germline ends came to 9 bases. Germline CDR1 is MNHEY and CDR2 is SMNVEV (reference sequence). The CDR3 covers 15 residues. This CDR3 reads CASSLSMGRSYEQYF. The DNA of the CDR3 is TGTGCCAGCAGTTTATCGATGGGCCGCTCCTACGAGCAGTACTTC.

This clonotype was observed at least ten times. This chain links TRBV12-3 or TRBV12-4 with TRBJ1-5; maybe TRBD1 (6 bases). The CDR3 has 15 amino acids. V lost 4 bases, J lost 2 bases, and 12 bases lay in between. The DNA for the CDR3 is TGTGCCAGCAGTTCAGGGGCGTTTGGCAATCAGCCCCAGCATTTT. Protein: CASSSGAFGNQPQHF.

This clonotype was seen a few times. At one of its ends the junction is not consistent with the germline gene, which may arise from a read error. The chain employs TRBV12-3 or TRBV12-4 and TRBJ1-5; a weak D match, TRBD1 (6 bases). The CDR3 totals 19 residues. The CDR3 protein is CASCLHNRALFSSNQPQHF. CDR3 sequence (DNA): TGTGCCAGCTGTTTACATAACAGGGCCCTTTTCTCTAGCAATCAGCCCCAGCATTTT.

The chain recombines TRBV20-1 with TRBJ2-7; TRBD2 agrees at 10 bases. V lost 6 bases, J lost 5 bases, and 13 bases stayed unmatched. CDR1 and CDR2 from the germline V gene are DFQATT and SNEGSKA (reference sequence). The CDR3 has 15 residues. CDR3 in amino acids: CSAPPPSGGPHEQYF. The CDR3 DNA follows: TGCAGTGCCCCACCTCCTAGCGGGGGCCCCCACGAGCAGTACTTC.

This clonotype has a count of ten or more. The chain is built from TRBV20-1 and TRBJ2-7; 15 nucleotides agree with TRBD2. The CDR3 is made up of 16 amino acids. J was trimmed by 3 bases and V by 5 bases; bases with no gene match: 8. Germline V gives CDR1 DFQATT, CDR2 SNEGSKA (reference sequence). In DNA, the CDR3 is TGCAGTGCTCTAGGACTAGCGGGGGGGGCTGTCTACGAGCAGTACTTC. Its protein product is CSALGLAGGAVYEQYF.

At least ten counts were recorded for this clonotype. The rearrangement uses TRBV5-1 and TRBJ1-1, with a weak D call TRBD1 (5 bases). V lost 4 bases to trimming and J lost 1 base, with 20 bases between them. Germline V CDR1 and CDR2: SGHRS, YFSETQ. The CDR3 totals 17 residues. The CDR3 sequence: CASSPTPTTEKNTEAFF. The CDR3 nucleotides read TGCGCCAGCAGCCCTACCCCCACGACAGAGAAGAACACTGAAGCTTTCTTT.

This clonotype was seen ten or more times. The chain has TRBV5-1 and TRBJ2-1; TRBD1 might be the D (5 bases). The germline V gene has CDR1 SGHRS and CDR2 YFSETQ. CDR3 size: 16 residues. Trimming cost V 0 bases and J 6 bases, with 16 bases left between them. This CDR3 is CASSLAPGNGGNEQFF. The CDR3 DNA sequence: TGCGCCAGCAGCTTGGCACCAGGGAACGGTGGCAATGAGCAGTTCTTC.

This clonotype was counted ten times or more. The chain couples TRBV5-1 to TRBJ2-3; 10 nucleotides line up with TRBD2. The CDR3 totals 16 residues. With V trimmed by 5 bases and J by 2 bases, 8 bases remained unmatched. Germline CDR1 and CDR2: SGHRS and YFSETQ. CDR3 sequence: CASRGLAGATTDTQYF. Here the CDR3 DNA reads TGCGCCAGCAGAGGGCTAGCGGGGGCCACCACAGATACGCAGTATTTT. The whole variable domain, filled in from reference TRBV5-1 and TRBJ2-3, reads KAGVTQTPRYLIKTRGQQVTLSCSPISGHRSVSWYQQTPGQGLQFLFEYFSETQRNKGNFPGRFSGRQFSNSRSEMNVSTLELGDSALYLCASRGLAGATTDTQYFGPGTRLTVL.

This clonotype occurred many times. The V call is TRBV27, the J call TRBJ2-1; D not resolved. Germline CDR1 reads MNHEY; CDR2 reads SMNVEV (reference sequence). The V end was cut by 3 bases, the J end by 5 bases, with 5 bases between. The CDR3 has 12 amino acids. In DNA form, the CDR3 reads TGTGCCAGCAGTTTTCTCCACAATGAGCAGTTCTTC. Translated: CASSFLHNEQFF.

This chain uses TRBV4-3 with TRBJ1-3, with a tentative D call TRBD1 (5 bases). The germline V and J ends were trimmed by 0 bases and 4 bases, with 13 bases remaining between them. The germline CDR1 and CDR2 sequences are LGHNA and YSLEER. The CDR3 extends over 16 amino acids. The CDR3 is CASSQDSQGMGNTIYF. The CDR3, as DNA: TGCGCCAGCAGCCAAGATAGTCAGGGTATGGGAAACACCATATATTTT.

This sequence joins TRBV7-9 and TRBJ1-3, with TRBD1 identical over 7 bases. This CDR3 has 17 residues. The J segment lost 1 base and the V segment lost 3 bases, leaving 9 bases of the junction unmatched. Germline lookup yields CDR1 SEHNR and CDR2 FQNEAQ (reference sequence). The CDR3 reads CASSLGTDFASGNTIYF. The CDR3 bases are TGTGCCAGCAGCTTGGGGACAGACTTTGCTTCTGGAAACACCATATATTTT.